This T cell receptor beta chain is drawn from a study of control samples from healthy donors and cancer patients. Sequencing was performed with immunoSEQ multiplex PCR; in TCRdb, only in-frame clones are kept and a portion is missing. The sample has 390,000 or so clones, roughly 90% seen once. V lost 3 bases, J lost 5 bases, and 11 bases lay in between. Looked up from germline, CDR1 is SGDLS and CDR2 is YYNGEE. This CDR3 is 13 amino acids long. Sequenced material: PBMCs. This TCR derives from a man aged 40-50 years with head and neck cancer. This sequence joins TRBV9 and TRBJ1-1, with D possibly TRBD1 on 5 matching bases. The CDR3 region has the DNA TGTGCCAGCAGCGCTCAGGGCTGGACTGAAGCTTTCTTT. Protein: CASSAQGWTEAFF.